This entry lists 11 T cell receptor beta chains sequenced from one sample in a study of T cells in Graves' hyperthyroidism and ophthalmopathy. It was RNA transcripts that yielded the amplified TCR beta CDR3 regions. The primer set for the first-round RT-PCR of the TCR CDR3 was HTBI. From the multiplex PCR reads, TCRdb called clonotypes with MiXCR, one entry per CDR3 protein. Seen here are some 620,000 distinct CDR3 sequences, 15% to 20% observed once, and the top ten hold 3.8%. The sequenced sample consisted of blood. Receptors originate from a woman aged 30 to 39 with Graves' hyperthyroidism.

This clonotype has at least ten counts. The chain carries TRBV11-3 and TRBJ2-1, with D uncertain. Trimming took 0 bases from V and 9 from J, leaving 15 bases between them. CDR1 SGHNT and CDR2 YENEEA come from the germline V gene. The CDR3 contains 15 residues. This CDR3 reads CASSLDRIRWGEQFF. In DNA, the CDR3 is TGTGCCAGCAGCTTAGATCGAATCCGCTGGGGTGAGCAGTTCTTC.

This clonotype was detected many times. The rearrangement uses TRBV7-2 and TRBJ2-7; the D is unclear. Deletions cut 6 bases from V and 6 bases from J, with 15 bases between. The CDR3 length is 13 residues. Germline V gives CDR1 SGHTA, CDR2 FQGNSA. The CDR3 DNA reads as TGTGCCAGCAGGTCACTATCGTCGGGCGAGCAGTACTTC. This encodes CASRSLSSGEQYF.

This clonotype has a count of ten or more. The V gene is TRBV12-3 or TRBV12-4, the J gene TRBJ2-3; 9 bases match TRBD1. CDR3 length: 15 residues. Trimming cost V 6 bases and J 4 bases; bases outside gene matches: 8. CDR3 in amino acids: CASRQGAGGADTQYF. The CDR3 bases are TGTGCCAGCAGACAGGGGGCGGGTGGCGCAGATACGCAGTATTTT.

This clonotype was recorded many times. The rearrangement links TRBV5-1 to TRBJ2-4, with D unresolved. Germline-derived CDR1 and CDR2 are SGHRS and YFSETQ. The CDR3 contains 14 residues. The germline V and J ends were trimmed by 0 bases and 8 bases, with 12 bases remaining between them. CDR3: CASSLEGSGDIQYF. The CDR3 nucleotides are TGCGCCAGCAGCTTGGAGGGCAGTGGGGACATTCAGTACTTC.

This clonotype was seen only once. The V call is TRBV5-1, the J call TRBJ2-7, with D unresolved. The CDR3 spans 13 residues. V was trimmed by 7 bases and J by 1 base, leaving 12 bases between them. The V gene's germline CDR1 is SGHRS and CDR2 YFSETQ. CDR3 amino acids: CASGENPSYEQYF. In DNA, the CDR3 is TGCGCCAGCGGGGAAAACCCTTCCTACGAGCAGTACTTC.

The rearrangement joins TRBV29-1 to TRBJ2-7; 8 nucleotides agree with TRBD1. V gave up 4 bases and J gave up 0 bases; unmatched junction bases: 11. The length of the CDR3 is 16 residues. CDR1 SQVTM and CDR2 ANQGSEA come from the germline V gene. CDR3 bases: TGCAGCGTTGCGGCCAGGGGGCATGTTAGCTCCTACGAGCAGTACTTC. This codes for CSVAARGHVSSYEQYF.

This clonotype occurred many times. The chain links TRBV6-6 to TRBJ2-3; D call uncertain. CDR1 MNHNY and CDR2 SVGAGI come from the germline V gene (reference sequence). V dropped 4 bases and J dropped 4 bases, with 6 bases sitting between them. CDR3 length: 12 residues. The chain's CDR3 is CASSSPADTQYF. Here the CDR3 DNA reads TGTGCCAGCAGTTCTCCGGCAGATACGCAGTATTTT.

This sequence joins TRBV30 and TRBJ2-3, with D possibly matching TRBD2 (6 bases). This CDR3 region has 16 residues. The germline V gene encodes CDR1 GTSNPN and CDR2 SVGIG (reference sequence). V was trimmed by 5 bases and J by 0 bases, leaving 18 bases between them. As DNA, the CDR3 is TGTGCCTGGGCGGGAAGCTCCTCGGCTAGCACAGATACGCAGTATTTT. Its translation is CAWAGSSSASTDTQYF.

The V and J genes are TRBV5-1 and TRBJ2-2; the match to TRBD1 covers 8 bases. Per germline, CDR1 SGHRS and CDR2 YFSETQ. This CDR3 is built from 17 residues. The ends lost 2 bases at V and 7 bases at J; junction bases unmatched: 13. The CDR3 loop is CASSFLLQGALNGELFF. CDR3 DNA sequence: TGCGCCAGCAGCTTCCTTCTTCAGGGGGCGCTTAACGGGGAGCTGTTTTTT. Looking up the rest from reference TRBV5-1 and TRBJ2-2 gives the full variable domain: KAGVTQTPRYLIKTRGQQVTLSCSPISGHRSVSWYQQTPGQGLQFLFEYFSETQRNKGNFPGRFSGRQFSNSRSEMNVSTLELGDSALYLCASSFLLQGALNGELFFGEGSRLTVL.

This clonotype showed up many times. The gene calls are TRBV12-3 or TRBV12-4 and TRBJ1-3; D unresolved. The CDR3 consists of 13 residues. The V and J ends lost 4 bases and 2 bases respectively, with 6 bases between them. In DNA form, the CDR3 reads TGTGCCAGCAGTTACAGTCCTGGAAACACCATATATTTT. Protein: CASSYSPGNTIYF.

Many counts were recorded for this clonotype. The V gene is TRBV18, the J gene TRBJ1-1; no definite D call. V dropped 8 bases and J dropped 1 base, with 11 bases sitting between them. The CDR3 totals 13 residues. Germline CDR1 is KGHSH and CDR2 is LQKENI. This CDR3 is CASSEGQNTEAFF. The CDR3 DNA follows: TGTGCCAGCAGTGAAGGGCAGAACACTGAAGCTTTCTTT.